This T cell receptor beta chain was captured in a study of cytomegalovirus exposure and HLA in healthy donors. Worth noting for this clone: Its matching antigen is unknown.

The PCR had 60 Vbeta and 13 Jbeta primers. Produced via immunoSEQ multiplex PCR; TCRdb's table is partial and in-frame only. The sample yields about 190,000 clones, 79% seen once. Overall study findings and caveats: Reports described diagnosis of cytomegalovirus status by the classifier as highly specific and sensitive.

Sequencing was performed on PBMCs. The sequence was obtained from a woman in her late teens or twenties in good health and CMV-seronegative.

CDR3 sequence: CASSDSGLSTDTQYF. CDR3 nucleotides: TGTGCCAGCAGTGACTCGGGACTTAGCACAGATACGCAGTATTTT. The rearrangement links TRBV25-1 to TRBJ2-3, with a tentative D call TRBD2 (6 bases). The germline V gene has CDR1 MGHDK and CDR2 SYGVNS. The length of the CDR3 is 15 residues. Trimming shortened V by 3 bases and J by 0 bases, and 10 bases separated the two germline ends.